One and the same sample provided the 21 T cell receptor beta chains below, sequenced in a study of blood T cell repertoires in COVID-19. Only in-frame clones appear in the TCRdb table, and some are missing; sequencing was by immunoSEQ multiplex PCR. In the table there are around 91,000 clones, around 74% of which are singletons. The sequenced material came from peripheral blood. These TCRs come from a woman aged 80 or over with active or convalescent COVID-19.

V and J are TRBV14 and TRBJ1-5, with 10 positions matching TRBD1. V was clipped by 0 bases and J by 0 bases; unmatched bases: 8. This CDR3 spans 19 amino acids. Germline CDR1 SGHDN, CDR2 FVKESK. The CDR3 DNA is TGTGCCAGCAGCCAAGATTGTGGGACAGGGGATTATAGCAATCAGCCCCAGCATTTT. Its translation: CASSQDCGTGDYSNQPQHF.

The sample holds one count of this clone. The CDR3 DNA is TGTGCCAGCACCCGTCTAGCGGGAGGGGGGGATGAGCAGTTCTTC. This translates into CASTRLAGGGDEQFF. The V gene is TRBV11-2, the J gene TRBJ2-1; 12 bases match TRBD2. The CDR3 has 15 amino acids. Trimming removed 7 bases from V and 8 bases from J; junction bases left unmatched: 9. The germline V gene encodes CDR1 SGHAT and CDR2 FQNNGV.

This chain links TRBV6-6 with TRBJ2-3, with TRBD2 matching 7 bases. Germline trimming cut 5 bases from V and 6 bases from J; bases unmatched to any gene: 11. The CDR3 runs to 15 residues. CDR1 and CDR2 (germline): MNHNY, SVGAGI (reference sequence). CDR3 in DNA: TGTGCCAGCAGTCGTTACGCGGGAGCAGAGGATACGCAGTATTTT. Translating it yields CASSRYAGAEDTQYF.

Here the CDR3 reads CASSLSSSRQGRAFF. The CDR3 coding sequence is TGTGCCAGCAGTCTCTCCTCCTCTAGACAGGGGCGAGCTTTCTTT. The chain employs TRBV2 and TRBJ1-1, with 8 bases identical to TRBD1. V lost 5 bases, J lost 10 bases, and 15 bases stayed unmatched. This CDR3 contains 15 residues. Germline V gene data show CDR1 as SNHLY and CDR2 as FYNNEI. The entire variable domain, with the rest obtained from reference TRBV2 and TRBJ1-1, is as follows: EPEVTQTPSHQVTQMGQEVILRCVPISNHLYFYWYRQILGQKVEFLVSFYNNEISEKSEIFDDQFSVERPDGSNFTLKIRSTKLEDSAMYFCASSLSSSRQGRAFFGQGTRLTVV.

This chain joins TRBV3-1 (or the pseudogene TRBV3-2) and TRBJ1-2; perhaps TRBD1 as D (5 bases). The germline V gene encodes CDR1 LGHDT and CDR2 YNNKEL (reference sequence). CDR3 length equals 14 residues. The ends were cut back, 0 bases at V and 7 bases at J, with 12 bases in the middle. CDR3 protein: CASSQDRERVGYTF. In DNA form, the CDR3 reads TGTGCCAGCAGCCAAGACAGGGAAAGAGTTGGCTACACCTTC.

The chain joins TRBV2 to TRBJ2-5, with 8 bases identical to TRBD1. Germline CDR1 reads SNHLY; CDR2 reads FYNNEI. CDR3 length: 15 amino acids. V lost 6 bases and J lost 5; bases outside the gene matches: 11. The CDR3 region is CASSPDGQGQETQYF. CDR3 nucleotide sequence: TGTGCCAGCAGCCCCGACGGACAGGGCCAGGAGACCCAGTACTTC.

The gene calls are TRBV27 and TRBJ2-5, with 12 bases lining up with TRBD2. The length of the CDR3 is 15 residues. The ends lost 6 bases at V and 4 bases at J; junction bases unmatched: 6. Germline CDR1 MNHEY, CDR2 SMNVEV (reference sequence). CDR3 coding DNA: TGTGCCAGCAGACCGAGACTAGCGGGAGTAGAGACCCAGTACTTC. This gives the protein CASRPRLAGVETQYF.

The sample holds one count of this clone. This sequence joins TRBV7-3 and TRBJ1-6, with a weak D call TRBD1 (5 bases). The V end was cut by 0 bases, the J end by 9 bases, with 12 bases between. The CDR3 sequence is 15 residues long. Germline values: CDR1 SGHTA, CDR2 FQGTGA. For the CDR3, the DNA is TGTGCCAGCAGCTTAACCGGACAAGTCTCTTCACCCCTCCACTTT. It codes for CASSLTGQVSSPLHF. Variable domain in full (rest from reference TRBV7-3 and TRBJ1-6): GAGVSQTPSNKVTEKGKYVELRCDPISGHTALYWYRQSLGQGPEFLIYFQGTGAADDSGLPNDRFFAVRPEGSVSTLKIQRTERGDSAVYLCASSLTGQVSSPLHFGNGTRLTVT.

The rearrangement joins TRBV11-3 to TRBJ2-1; 7 nucleotides line up with TRBD2. CDR1 SGHNT and CDR2 YENEEA come from the germline V gene. Unmatched junction bases numbered 2, after V lost 1 base and J lost 5 bases. The CDR3 has 14 residues. The CDR3 DNA reads as TGTGCCAGCAGCTTAGGCGGGAGTAACAATGAGCAGTTCTTC. Protein: CASSLGGSNNEQFF.

The chain uses TRBV21-1 and TRBJ1-4; the table's D gene call, TRBD1, was not cross checked with the DNA. TRBV21-1 is a pseudogene. This CDR3 is built from 14 residues. The CDR3 spells CASSKDSLLEKLFF. The CDR3 DNA reads as TGTGCCAGCAGCAAAGACAGCCTTTTAGAAAAACTGTTTTTT.

The chain has TRBV20-1 and TRBJ2-7; 11 bases fit TRBD2. The V segment lost 3 bases and the J segment 4 bases; nucleotides outside the gene matches: 8. The CDR3 totals 15 residues. The germline gives CDR1 DFQATT, CDR2 SNEGSKA (reference sequence). The CDR3 reads CSASSTSGSGYEQYF. CDR3 DNA: TGCAGTGCTAGTTCCACTAGCGGGAGTGGATACGAGCAGTACTTC.

The V call is TRBV2, the J call TRBJ2-4; 7 bases line up with TRBD1. Trimming at V came to 6 bases and at J to 4 bases, leaving 3 bases not matched to a gene. The CDR3 length is 13 residues. CDR1 is SNHLY and CDR2 is FYNNEI in the germline V gene. The DNA for the CDR3 is TGTGCCAGCAGGGGACAGCGGAAAAACATTCAGTACTTC. Encoded protein: CASRGQRKNIQYF.

V usage is TRBV6-6 and J usage is TRBJ1-4; 7 nucleotides match TRBD1. Trimming at V came to 6 bases and at J to 4 bases, leaving 8 bases not matched to a gene. The CDR3 is 15 residues long. Germline CDR1 is MNHNY and CDR2 is SVGAGI (reference sequence). DNA of the CDR3: TGTGCCAGCAGCCCCCCCGGACAGGTTAATGAAAAACTGTTTTTT. This sequence encodes CASSPPGQVNEKLFF.

V and J are TRBV6-5 and TRBJ2-7, with a weak D call TRBD2 (5 bases). The CDR3 loop spans 14 amino acids. Germline assignment: CDR1 MNHEY and CDR2 SVGAGI. V dropped 2 bases and J dropped 1 base, with 9 bases sitting between them. The CDR3 sequence is CASSYKAVSYEQYF. The CDR3 DNA sequence: TGTGCCAGCAGTTACAAAGCGGTTTCCTACGAGCAGTACTTC.

This clone was detected a few times. The rearrangement uses TRBV7-2 and TRBJ2-1, with 8 bases matching TRBD2. The V segment lost 5 bases and the J segment 8 bases; nucleotides outside the gene matches: 14. Germline CDR1 SGHTA, CDR2 FQGNSA. CDR3 size: 16 residues. The CDR3: CASSPRGSGTGYEQFF. DNA for the CDR3: TGTGCCAGCAGCCCCCGGGGTAGCGGGACTGGGTATGAGCAGTTCTTC.

The sample holds one count of this clone. The CDR3 coding sequence is TGTGCCAGCAGCGAACAGGGGGCTGGGGAGACCCAGTACTTC. The encoded protein is CASSEQGAGETQYF. This chain links TRBV2 with TRBJ2-5, with 9 bases identical to TRBD1. The CDR3 spans 14 residues. J gave up 5 bases and V 6 bases, and 7 bases lay outside the gene matches. The V gene's germline CDR1 is SNHLY and CDR2 FYNNEI.

This clone was seen just once. This chain connects TRBV19 to TRBJ1-2; TRBD1 is a possible D gene (6 bases). V lost 3 bases and J 8 bases, leaving 28 bases between the germline ends. The CDR3 spans 18 residues. Germline V gene data show CDR1 as LNHDA and CDR2 as SQIVND (reference sequence). In DNA form, the CDR3 reads TGTGCCAGTAGTATCCCGGCAGGGGATCAGAGGGGGATCGGGGGCTACACCTTC. Translation gives CASSIPAGDQRGIGGYTF.

A word on this clone: An end of the junction differs from the germline gene, which may be a read error. The chain uses TRBV5-1 and TRBJ2-7; 8 bases fit TRBD2. Germline V gene lookup returns CDR1 SGHRS and CDR2 YFSETQ. CDR3 length: 16 residues. This chain's CDR3 is CASSSGRGLVINEQYF. As DNA, the CDR3 is TGTGCCAGCAGCTCGGGGAGGGGACTAGTTATCAACGAGCAGTACTTC.

The chain uses TRBV15 and TRBJ1-5, with 8 positions matching TRBD1. Germline CDR1 LNHNV, CDR2 YYDKDF (reference sequence). The length of the CDR3 is 15 residues. V dropped 3 bases and J dropped 4; count of bases not matched to a gene: 5. CDR3: CATSRDRVLNQPQHF. The DNA of the CDR3 is TGTGCCACCAGCAGGGACAGGGTCCTAAATCAGCCCCAGCATTTT.

A word on this clone: At one boundary the junction diverges from the germline segment, which might be a read error. This chain links TRBV5-1 with TRBJ1-2; no firm D call. This CDR3 is 15 amino acids long. The germline gives CDR1 SGHRS, CDR2 YFSETQ. CDR3 protein: CASSLTPGSLYGYTF. The CDR3 DNA reads as TGTGCCAGCAGCTTGACCCCGGGGTCTCTATATGGCTACACCTTC.

This clone has a handful of counts. Here the CDR3 reads CASSQGLGASPISYEQYF. The CDR3 coding sequence is TGTGCCAGCAGCCAAGGACTGGGGGCGAGCCCAATCTCCTACGAGCAGTACTTC. This chain links TRBV4-2 with TRBJ2-7; tentatively, D is TRBD1 (6 bases). CDR1 and CDR2 (germline): LGHNA, YNFKEQ. CDR3 length equals 18 residues. The V gene lost 1 base and the J gene lost 0 bases, with 19 bases spanning the gap.